A single sample is the source of the 2 T cell receptor beta chains below, sequenced in a study of long-term antiretroviral therapy in people with HIV. Version v3.0 of the immunoSEQ assay was performed at survey level. TCRdb's table, derived via immunoSEQ multiplex PCR, lists solely in-frame clones and lacks some. The sample consists of some 47,000 clones, 90% to 95% of them appearing once. This sample comprised unsorted PBMCs, obtained 3.7 years after starting antiretroviral therapy. The source of these receptors is a woman aged 45-59 years with HIV.

This chain joins TRBV27 and TRBJ2-3; TRBD1 or TRBD2 may be the D gene (5 bases each). The germline gives CDR1 MNHEY, CDR2 SMNVEV (reference sequence). Between the trimmed V and J ends, which lost 5 bases and 7 bases, there was a span of 19 bases. CDR3 length: 15 amino acids. CDR3 amino acids: CASSPQDWRSNTQYF. CDR3 bases: TGTGCCAGCAGTCCACAGGACTGGAGATCGAATACGCAGTATTTT.

The V and J genes are TRBV7-3 and TRBJ1-1; a weak D match, TRBD1 (5 bases). Trimming stripped 0 bases from V and 6 bases from J, with 11 bases between. The CDR3 loop spans 14 amino acids. Germline values: CDR1 SGHTA, CDR2 FQGTGA. This chain's CDR3 is CASSLTRQGPEAFF. The CDR3 coding sequence is TGTGCCAGCAGCTTAACGAGGCAGGGTCCTGAAGCTTTCTTT.